The clone carrying this TCR beta chain was picked up many times. Amplified TCR beta CDR3 regions came from RNA transcripts. During a first-round RT-PCR of the TCR CDR3, the HTBI primer set was used. TCRdb re-called the multiplex PCR reads through MiXCR, storing one row per CDR3 protein. The sample comprises fewer than 850,000 distinct CDR3 sequences, roughly 17% of which are singletons, and around a sixth rests with the top ten. The data are from a study of T cells in Graves' hyperthyroidism and ophthalmopathy. The CDR3 spans 13 residues. CDR1 is SGHTA, CDR2 FQGNSA, per germline. Trimming stripped 0 bases from V and 6 bases from J, with 6 bases between.

The specimen sequenced was blood. The chain recombines TRBV7-2 with TRBJ2-1, with D unresolved. The origin of this receptor is a man aged 50-59 years with Graves' hyperthyroidism. The CDR3 is CASSLAGFNEQFF. The CDR3 nucleotides are TGTGCCAGCAGCTTAGCGGGCTTCAATGAGCAGTTCTTC.